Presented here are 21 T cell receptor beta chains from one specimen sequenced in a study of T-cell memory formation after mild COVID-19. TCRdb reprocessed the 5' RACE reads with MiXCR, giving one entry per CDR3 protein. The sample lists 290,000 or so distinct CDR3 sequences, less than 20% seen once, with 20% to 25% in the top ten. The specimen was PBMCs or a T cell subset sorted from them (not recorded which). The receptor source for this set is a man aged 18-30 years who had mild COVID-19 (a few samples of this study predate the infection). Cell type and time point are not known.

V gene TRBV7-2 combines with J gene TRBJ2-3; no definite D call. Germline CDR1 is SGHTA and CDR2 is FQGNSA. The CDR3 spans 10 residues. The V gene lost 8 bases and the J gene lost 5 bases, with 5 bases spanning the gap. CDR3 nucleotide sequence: TGTGCCAGCGCCAAAGATACGCAGTATTTT. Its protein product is CASAKDTQYF. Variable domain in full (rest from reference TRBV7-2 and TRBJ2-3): GAGVSQSPSNKVTEKGKDVELRCDPISGHTALYWYRQSLGQGLEFLIYFQGNSAPDKSGLPSDRFSAERTGGSVSTLTIQRTQQEDSAVYLCASAKDTQYFGPGTRLTVL.

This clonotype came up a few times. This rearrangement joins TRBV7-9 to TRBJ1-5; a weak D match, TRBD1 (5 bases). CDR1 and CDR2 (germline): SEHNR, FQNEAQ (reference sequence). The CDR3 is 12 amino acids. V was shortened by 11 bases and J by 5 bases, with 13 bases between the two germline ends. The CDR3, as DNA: TGTGCCGGGACTTCAGGAGATCAGCCCCAGCATTTT. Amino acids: CAGTSGDQPQHF.

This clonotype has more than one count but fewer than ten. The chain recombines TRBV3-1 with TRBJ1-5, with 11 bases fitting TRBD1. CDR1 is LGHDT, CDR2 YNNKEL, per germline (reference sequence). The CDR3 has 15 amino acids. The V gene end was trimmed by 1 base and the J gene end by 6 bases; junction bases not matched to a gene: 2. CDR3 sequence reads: CASSQADRGRQPQHF. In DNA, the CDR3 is TGTGCCAGCAGCCAAGCGGACAGGGGGCGTCAGCCCCAGCATTTT.

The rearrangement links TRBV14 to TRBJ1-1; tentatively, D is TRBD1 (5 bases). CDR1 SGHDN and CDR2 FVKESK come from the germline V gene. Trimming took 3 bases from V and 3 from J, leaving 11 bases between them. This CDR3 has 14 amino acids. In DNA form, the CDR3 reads TGTGCCAGCAGCCAGGGGCGGGCGTACACTGAAGCTTTCTTT. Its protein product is CASSQGRAYTEAFF.

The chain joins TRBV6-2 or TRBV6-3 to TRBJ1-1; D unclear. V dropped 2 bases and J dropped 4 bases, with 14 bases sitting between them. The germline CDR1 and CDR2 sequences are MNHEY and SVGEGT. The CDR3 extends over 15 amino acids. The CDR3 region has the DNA TGTGCCAGCAGTTACAGTATGGGGAGTGGCACTGAAGCTTTCTTT. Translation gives CASSYSMGSGTEAFF.

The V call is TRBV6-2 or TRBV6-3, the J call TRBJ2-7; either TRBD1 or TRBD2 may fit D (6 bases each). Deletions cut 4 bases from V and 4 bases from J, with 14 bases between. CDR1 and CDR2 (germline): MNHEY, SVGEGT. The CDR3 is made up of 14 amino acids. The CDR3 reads CASSFGGRTYEQYV. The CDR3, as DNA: TGTGCCAGCAGTTTCGGGGGCCGAACTTACGAGCAGTACGTC.

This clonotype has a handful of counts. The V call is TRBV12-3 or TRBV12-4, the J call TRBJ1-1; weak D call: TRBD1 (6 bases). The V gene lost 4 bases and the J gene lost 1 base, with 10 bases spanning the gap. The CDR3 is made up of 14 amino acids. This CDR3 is CASSSDRANTEAFF. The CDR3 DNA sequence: TGTGCCAGCAGTTCGGACAGAGCGAACACTGAAGCTTTCTTT.

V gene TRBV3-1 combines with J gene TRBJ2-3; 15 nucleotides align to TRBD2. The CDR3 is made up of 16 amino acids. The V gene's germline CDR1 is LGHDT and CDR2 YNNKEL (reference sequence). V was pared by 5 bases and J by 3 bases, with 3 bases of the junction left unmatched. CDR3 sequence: CASSKGTSGGTDTQYF. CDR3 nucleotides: TGTGCCAGCAGCAAAGGGACTAGCGGGGGGACAGATACGCAGTATTTT.

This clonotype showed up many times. The chain's CDR3 is CASSVRGGPLRAGNTIYF. CDR3 coding DNA: TGTGCCAGCAGTGTCCGGGGGGGGCCTCTAAGAGCTGGAAACACCATATATTTT. V and J are TRBV6-1 and TRBJ1-3; possibly TRBD1 for D (6 bases). Trimming took 4 bases from V and 2 from J, leaving 21 bases between them. CDR3 length: 18 amino acids. Looked up from germline, CDR1 is MNHNS and CDR2 is SASEGT.

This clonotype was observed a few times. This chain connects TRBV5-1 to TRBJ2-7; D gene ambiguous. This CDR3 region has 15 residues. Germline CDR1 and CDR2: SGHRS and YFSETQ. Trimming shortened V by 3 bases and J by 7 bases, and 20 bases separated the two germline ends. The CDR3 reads CASSSAGRMGEEQYV. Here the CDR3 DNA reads TGCGCCAGCAGCTCGGCCGGACGGATGGGTGAGGAGCAGTACGTC.

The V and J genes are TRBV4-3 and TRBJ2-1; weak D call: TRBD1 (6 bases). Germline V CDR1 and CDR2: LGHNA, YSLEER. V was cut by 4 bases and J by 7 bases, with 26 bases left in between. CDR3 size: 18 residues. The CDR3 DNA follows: TGCGCCAGCAGCCCCCGTACGGTCGGGACACTCCCGATGAATGAGCAGTTCTTC. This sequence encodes CASSPRTVGTLPMNEQFF.

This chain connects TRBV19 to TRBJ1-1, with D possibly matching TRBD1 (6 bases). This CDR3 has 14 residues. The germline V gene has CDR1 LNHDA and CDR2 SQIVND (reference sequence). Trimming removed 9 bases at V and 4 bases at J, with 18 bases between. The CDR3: CASRGRSEGTEAFF. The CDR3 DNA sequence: TGTGCCAGCCGGGGGCGGAGCGAGGGCACTGAAGCTTTCTTT.

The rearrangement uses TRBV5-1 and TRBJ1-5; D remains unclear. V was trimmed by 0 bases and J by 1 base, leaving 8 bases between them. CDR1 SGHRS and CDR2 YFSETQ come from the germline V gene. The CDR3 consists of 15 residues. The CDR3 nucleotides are TGCGCCAGCAGCTTGGGATGGGGAAGCAATCAGCCCCAGCATTTT. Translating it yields CASSLGWGSNQPQHF.

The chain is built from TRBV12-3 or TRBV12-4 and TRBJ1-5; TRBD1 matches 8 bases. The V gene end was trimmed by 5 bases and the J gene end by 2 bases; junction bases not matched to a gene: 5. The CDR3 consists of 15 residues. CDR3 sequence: CASSRQGLGNQPQHF. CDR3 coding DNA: TGTGCCAGCAGTCGACAGGGGCTTGGCAATCAGCCCCAGCATTTT.

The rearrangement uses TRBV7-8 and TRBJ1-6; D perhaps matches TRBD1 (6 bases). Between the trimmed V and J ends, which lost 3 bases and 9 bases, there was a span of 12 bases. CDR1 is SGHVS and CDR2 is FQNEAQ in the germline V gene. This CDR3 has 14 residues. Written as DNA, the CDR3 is TGTGCCAGCAGCTTCGGGGGGGCGGGTTCACCCCTCCACTTT. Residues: CASSFGGAGSPLHF.

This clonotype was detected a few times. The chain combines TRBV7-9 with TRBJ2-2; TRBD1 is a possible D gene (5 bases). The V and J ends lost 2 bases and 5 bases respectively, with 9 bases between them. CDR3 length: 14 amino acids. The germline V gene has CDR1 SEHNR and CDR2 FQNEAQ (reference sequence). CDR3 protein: CASSLTGRTGELFF. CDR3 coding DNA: TGTGCCAGCAGCTTAACAGGAAGAACCGGGGAGCTGTTTTTT.

CDR3 amino acids: CASKVAGAPYNEQFF. CDR3 DNA: TGTGCCAGCAAGGTAGCGGGGGCGCCCTACAATGAGCAGTTCTTC. This chain links TRBV28 with TRBJ2-1; 9 bases line up with TRBD2. The CDR3 is made up of 15 amino acids. The trim removed 7 bases at V and 2 bases at J, leaving 6 bases unmatched. Germline V lookup: CDR1 MDHEN, CDR2 SYDVKM.

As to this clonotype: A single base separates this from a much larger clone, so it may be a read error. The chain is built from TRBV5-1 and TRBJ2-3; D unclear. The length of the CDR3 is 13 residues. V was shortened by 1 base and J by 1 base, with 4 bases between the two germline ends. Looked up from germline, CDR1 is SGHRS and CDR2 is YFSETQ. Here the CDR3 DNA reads TGCGCCAGCAGCTTGATGGGCACAGATACGCAGTATTTT. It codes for CASSLMGTDTQYF.

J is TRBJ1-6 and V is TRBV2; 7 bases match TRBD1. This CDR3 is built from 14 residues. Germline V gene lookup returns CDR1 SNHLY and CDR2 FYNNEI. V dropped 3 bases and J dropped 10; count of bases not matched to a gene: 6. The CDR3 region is CASSDEGAGSPLHF. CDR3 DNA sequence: TGTGCCAGCAGTGACGAGGGGGCGGGCTCACCCCTCCACTTT.

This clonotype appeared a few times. CDR3 coding DNA: TGTGCCAGCAGTTTAAATTTCGGACAGGGCACCGGGGAGCTGTTTTTT. It yields the protein CASSLNFGQGTGELFF. This rearrangement joins TRBV28 to TRBJ2-2; 8 bases match TRBD1. Germline CDR1 is MDHEN and CDR2 is SYDVKM. The V and J ends lost 2 bases and 4 bases, in that order; junction bases with no gene match: 6. The length of the CDR3 is 16 residues.

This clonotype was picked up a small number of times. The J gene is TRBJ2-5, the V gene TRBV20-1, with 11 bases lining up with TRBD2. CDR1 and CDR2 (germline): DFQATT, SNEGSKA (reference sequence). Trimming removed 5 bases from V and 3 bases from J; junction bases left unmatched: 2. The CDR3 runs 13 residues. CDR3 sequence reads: CSAPTSGEETQYF. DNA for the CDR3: TGCAGTGCTCCGACTAGCGGGGAAGAGACCCAGTACTTC.